This T cell receptor beta chain was recorded in a study of a mutant IDH1 vaccine in newly diagnosed glioma. At the level of the study: Following radiotherapy alone, or alongside temozolomide cycles, vaccination was started after an interval of 4-6 weeks. Treated patients showed a male proportion of approximately 60%, a female proportion of around 40%, and a mean age of approximately 40 years. In the visit schedule, V12 fell in week 35, while V13 fell in week 47.

CDR1 and CDR2 from the germline V gene are SGHRS and YFSETQ. Trimming took 0 bases from V and 9 from J; bases not matched to a gene: 12. This CDR3 has 16 residues. TCRdb's copy holds only in-frame clones and misses some; the assay was immunoSEQ multiplex PCR. This table holds about 59,000 clones, around 83% found once. Concerning this clone itself: The antigen is unknown.

The time point was: week 47, end of study. Topical imiquimod was applied with each vaccine dose, which held 300 ug of mutant IDH1 20-mer peptide. Those who donated had recent WHO grade 3 or 4 IDH1-mutant, ATRX-lost astrocytomas. Sequencing used PBMCs, obtained from a glioma patient whose treatment included an IDH1 peptide vaccine. The chain links TRBV5-1 to TRBJ1-3, with 7 bases that match TRBD1. This sequence originates from a man aged 25 to 40 with glioma. CDR3 loop: CASSLEGQKPTSTIYF. As DNA, the CDR3 is TGCGCCAGCAGCTTGGAGGGACAGAAACCAACCAGCACCATATATTTT.